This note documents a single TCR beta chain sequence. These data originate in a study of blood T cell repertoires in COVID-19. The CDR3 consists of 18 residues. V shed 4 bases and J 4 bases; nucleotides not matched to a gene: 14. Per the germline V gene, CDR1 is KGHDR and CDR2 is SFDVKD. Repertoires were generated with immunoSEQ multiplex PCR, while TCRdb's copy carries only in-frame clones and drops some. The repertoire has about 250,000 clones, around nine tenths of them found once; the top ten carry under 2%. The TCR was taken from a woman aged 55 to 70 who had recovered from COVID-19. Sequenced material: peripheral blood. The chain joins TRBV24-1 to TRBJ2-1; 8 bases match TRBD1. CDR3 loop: CATSETTAGGGVYNEQFF. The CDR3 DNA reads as TGTGCCACCAGTGAAACCACCGCAGGGGGCGGGGTATACAATGAGCAGTTCTTC.